The 27 T cell receptor beta chains below were found in one sample sequenced in a study of T cell responses to AZD1222 COVID-19 vaccine. TCRdb's copy holds only in-frame clones and misses some; the assay was immunoSEQ multiplex PCR. The sample holds about 94,000 clones, 85% seen once. The sample in question was peripheral blood, obtained 28 days after the second AZD1222 dose. The receptors here all came from an adult who received the AZD1222 COVID-19 vaccine.

This chain joins TRBV4-3 and TRBJ2-1; D is ambiguous. V was cut by 0 bases and J by 4 bases, with 10 bases left in between. The CDR3 totals 15 residues. The V gene's germline CDR1 is LGHNA and CDR2 YSLEER. The DNA of the CDR3 is TGCGCCAGCAGCCAAGACAGCGCAATATACAATGAGCAGTTCTTC. As protein: CASSQDSAIYNEQFF.

This clone was seen once. J is TRBJ1-2 and V is TRBV9; 9 nucleotides align to TRBD1. The germline V gene encodes CDR1 SGDLS and CDR2 YYNGEE. Trimming removed 4 bases from V and 5 bases from J; junction bases left unmatched: 9. CDR3 length equals 15 residues. The CDR3 loop reads CASSLGQGLLYGYTF. The CDR3 DNA sequence: TGTGCCAGCAGCTTGGGACAGGGCTTGCTTTATGGCTACACCTTC.

The rearrangement joins TRBV29-1 to TRBJ1-2; TRBD1 might be the D (6 bases). The CDR3 covers 14 residues. Deletions cut 0 bases from V and 8 bases from J, with 16 bases between. The V gene's germline CDR1 is SQVTM and CDR2 ANQGSEA. This CDR3 is CSVEDYSRGQGYTF. CDR3 bases: TGCAGCGTTGAAGATTATTCCCGGGGGCAAGGCTACACCTTC.

The chain uses TRBV4-3 and TRBJ2-1, with 16 bases fitting TRBD2. J gave up 0 bases and V 3 bases, and 11 bases lay outside the gene matches. Germline CDR1 LGHNA, CDR2 YSLEER. The CDR3 contains 21 residues. CDR3 residues: CASSQEAGTSGRASSYNEQFF. CDR3 in DNA: TGCGCCAGCAGCCAGGAGGCCGGGACTAGCGGGAGGGCGAGCTCCTACAATGAGCAGTTCTTC.

This sequence joins TRBV7-2 and TRBJ2-2; 13 nucleotides match TRBD2. Trimming took 3 bases from V and 4 from J; bases not matched to a gene: 2. Germline values: CDR1 SGHTA, CDR2 FQGNSA. This CDR3 region has 16 residues. Written as DNA, the CDR3 is TGTGCCAGCAGCTTCCGACTAGCGGGGGGCACCGGGGAGCTGTTTTTT. Amino acids: CASSFRLAGGTGELFF.

This clone appeared a single time. The chain links TRBV10-1 to TRBJ1-4; 7 bases fit TRBD1. CDR1 and CDR2 from the germline V gene are WNHNN and SYGVQD (reference sequence). V lost 5 bases, J lost 10 bases, and 7 bases stayed unmatched. The CDR3 extends over 13 amino acids. The CDR3 region has the DNA TGCGCCAGCAGTAGAGACAGGGACGGAAAACTGTTTTTT. Protein: CASSRDRDGKLFF.

This sequence joins TRBV27 and TRBJ1-4; D is possibly TRBD1 (6 bases). V lost 5 bases and J 8 bases, leaving 15 bases between the germline ends. Germline V gene data show CDR1 as MNHEY and CDR2 as SMNVEV (reference sequence). CDR3 length equals 14 residues. CDR3 region: CASSGAWGGEKLFF. The CDR3 region has the DNA TGTGCCAGCAGTGGGGCATGGGGGGGCGAAAAACTGTTTTTT.

The chain joins TRBV5-1 to TRBJ2-3, with D possibly matching TRBD2 (6 bases). Deletions cut 0 bases from V and 1 base from J, with 6 bases between. The CDR3 extends over 14 amino acids. The V gene's germline CDR1 is SGHRS and CDR2 YFSETQ. The CDR3 DNA follows: TGCGCCAGCAGCTTGGTAGCGGGCACAGATACGCAGTATTTT. Its translation is CASSLVAGTDTQYF.

The chain uses TRBV5-6 and TRBJ2-7, with 8 bases lining up with TRBD2. Germline lookup yields CDR1 SGHDT and CDR2 YYEEEE. The CDR3 consists of 14 residues. Trimming removed 4 bases from V and 2 bases from J; junction bases left unmatched: 5. CDR3 region: CASSAGGSPYEQYF. CDR3 coding DNA: TGTGCCAGCAGCGCGGGGGGATCCCCCTACGAGCAGTACTTC.

V gene TRBV2 combines with J gene TRBJ2-5; D unclear. Germline CDR1 reads SNHLY; CDR2 reads FYNNEI. Trimming removed 7 bases from V and 0 bases from J, with 9 bases in between. The CDR3 covers 13 residues. DNA of the CDR3: TGTGCCAGCACCGATGACAACCAAGAGACCCAGTACTTC. Residues: CASTDDNQETQYF.

V gene TRBV28 combines with J gene TRBJ1-1, with no clear D. Germline-derived CDR1 and CDR2 are MDHEN and SYDVKM. The CDR3 is 14 residues long. V was pared by 7 bases and J by 0 bases, with 12 bases between. The CDR3 spells CASTPGRVNTEAFF. CDR3 nucleotide sequence: TGTGCCAGCACCCCGGGAAGGGTGAACACTGAAGCTTTCTTT. Combining the CDR3 with reference TRBV28 and TRBJ1-1 gives the whole variable domain DVKVTQSSRYLVKRTGEKVFLECVQDMDHENMFWYRQDPGLGLRLIYFSYDVKMKEKGDIPEGYSVSREKKERFSLILESASTNQTSMYLCASTPGRVNTEAFFGQGTRLTVV.

This clone has only a few counts. V is TRBV2 and J is TRBJ1-4, with a weak D call TRBD1 (5 bases). This CDR3 region has 15 residues. Germline CDR1 and CDR2: SNHLY and FYNNEI. Trimming took off 3 bases at V and 3 bases at J, with 11 bases between the two ends. Written as DNA, the CDR3 is TGTGCCAGCAGTGACCTCAGGGCGTCTAATGAAAAACTGTTTTTT. Its protein is CASSDLRASNEKLFF.

V and J are TRBV3-1 (or the pseudogene TRBV3-2) and TRBJ1-5, with no clear D. V was clipped by 3 bases and J by 4 bases, with 7 bases between them. In germline, CDR1 is LGHDT, CDR2 YNNKEL (reference sequence). The CDR3 consists of 13 residues. CDR3 in DNA: TGTGCCAGCAGCCAGGCATATAATCAGCCCCAGCATTTT. Translated, it gives CASSQAYNQPQHF.

The chain recombines TRBV28 with TRBJ1-2; TRBD1 matches 7 bases. In germline, CDR1 is MDHEN, CDR2 SYDVKM. Germline trimming cut 6 bases from V and 1 base from J; bases unmatched to any gene: 14. This CDR3 is built from 17 residues. CDR3 bases: TGTGCCAGCAGCGCTCGTAGGGGGCGTGGGGTTAACTATGGCTACACCTTC. Its protein is CASSARRGRGVNYGYTF.

The chain carries TRBV6-2 or TRBV6-3 and TRBJ2-7; D tentatively reads TRBD1 or TRBD2 (5 bases each). CDR1 is MNHEY and CDR2 is SVGEGT in the germline V gene. This CDR3 comprises 15 residues. V lost 6 bases, J lost 0 bases, and 15 bases lay in between. CDR3 in amino acids: CASSWDRLGSYEQYF. CDR3 nucleotide sequence: TGTGCCAGCAGCTGGGACCGCCTAGGCTCCTACGAGCAGTACTTC.

CDR3 DNA sequence: TGTGCCAGCAATAGCGGGAGGACCGATACGCAGTATTTT. It is translated as CASNSGRTDTQYF. V usage is TRBV19 and J usage is TRBJ2-3, with TRBD2 matching over 10 bases. This CDR3 is 13 amino acids long. V was clipped by 9 bases and J by 6 bases; unmatched bases: 6. Germline V gene sequence: CDR1 LNHDA, CDR2 SQIVND (reference sequence).

Remarks on this clone: A read error is possible here, since a much larger clone lies one base away. The rearrangement joins TRBV11-2 to TRBJ1-3, with 7 bases identical to TRBD1. In germline, CDR1 is SGHAT, CDR2 FQNNGV. The CDR3 totals 14 residues. The V and J ends lost 5 bases and 2 bases, in that order; junction bases with no gene match: 3. The CDR3: CASSLDRAGNTIYF. The CDR3 nucleotides are TGTGCCAGCAGCCTTGACAGGGCTGGAAACACCATATATTTT.

This rearrangement joins TRBV9 to TRBJ2-7, with D possibly being TRBD1 (6 bases). The CDR3 runs to 15 residues. Germline CDR1 and CDR2: SGDLS and YYNGEE. V was trimmed by 0 bases and J by 3 bases, leaving 13 bases between them. This chain's CDR3 is CASSVGWGRNYEQYF. The CDR3, as DNA: TGTGCCAGCAGCGTAGGCTGGGGGCGTAACTACGAGCAGTACTTC. The variable domain in full, with the rest retrieved from reference TRBV9 and TRBJ2-7, is DSGVTQTPKHLITATGQRVTLRCSPRSGDLSVYWYQQSLDQGLQFLIQYYNGEERAKGNILERFSAQQFPDLHSELNLSSLELGDSALYFCASSVGWGRNYEQYFGPGTRLTVT.

The chain employs TRBV5-1 and TRBJ2-1, with D unclear. V dropped 3 bases and J dropped 2 bases, with 9 bases sitting between them. This CDR3 region has 14 residues. CDR1 is SGHRS, CDR2 YFSETQ, per germline. In nucleotides, the CDR3 is TGCGCCAGCAGCTCCCCCCAGGCCTACAATGAGCAGTTCTTC. Translated, it gives CASSSPQAYNEQFF.

The rearrangement links TRBV7-9 to TRBJ1-1; D possibly corresponds to TRBD1 (5 bases). The germline V gene encodes CDR1 SEHNR and CDR2 FQNEAQ (reference sequence). V was pared by 4 bases and J by 5 bases, with 17 bases between. The CDR3 consists of 15 residues. As DNA, the CDR3 is TGTGCCAGCAGCTACCAGGGCCTGGATAGTACTGAAGCTTTCTTT. Translating gives CASSYQGLDSTEAFF.

Details on this clone: Germline is not matched at one junction end, which may reflect a read error. Written as DNA, the CDR3 is TGCAGTGCTACCGACAGGGGAGCCAGTCGTTTC. It translates to CSATDRGASRF. The chain carries TRBV20-1 and TRBJ2-7; 8 positions agree with TRBD1. This CDR3 is 11 amino acids long. The germline CDR1 and CDR2 sequences are DFQATT and SNEGSKA (reference sequence).

The rearrangement joins TRBV9 to TRBJ2-5; D is uncertain. The CDR3 contains 13 residues. V was shortened by 0 bases and J by 5 bases, with 8 bases between the two germline ends. Germline V gene sequence: CDR1 SGDLS, CDR2 YYNGEE. Written as DNA, the CDR3 is TGTGCCAGCAGCGTAGATATGGGGGAGACCCAGTACTTC. Its protein product is CASSVDMGETQYF.

The chain recombines TRBV5-1 with TRBJ2-7; D perhaps matches TRBD1 (6 bases). V gave up 3 bases and J gave up 5 bases, with 18 bases separating them. CDR3 size: 15 residues. Germline V lookup: CDR1 SGHRS, CDR2 YFSETQ. CDR3 residues: CASSSTGTTGDEQYF. The DNA of the CDR3 is TGCGCCAGCAGCTCGACCGGGACAACAGGCGACGAGCAGTACTTC.

This clone has more than one count but fewer than ten. CDR3 protein: CASSSSRQGAQPQHF. The DNA of the CDR3 is TGTGCCAGCAGCTCAAGTCGACAGGGGGCTCAGCCCCAGCATTTT. The rearrangement joins TRBV7-2 to TRBJ1-5; 10 nucleotides line up with TRBD1. Germline trimming cut 4 bases from V and 6 bases from J; bases unmatched to any gene: 6. Germline CDR1 SGHTA, CDR2 FQGNSA. This CDR3 region has 15 residues. The whole variable domain, remainder taken from reference TRBV7-2 and TRBJ1-5, is GAGVSQSPSNKVTEKGKDVELRCDPISGHTALYWYRQSLGQGLEFLIYFQGNSAPDKSGLPSDRFSAERTGGSVSTLTIQRTQQEDSAVYLCASSSSRQGAQPQHFGDGTRLSIL.

J is TRBJ1-2 and V is TRBV28, with 9 bases matching TRBD1. The CDR3 consists of 16 residues. CDR1 MDHEN and CDR2 SYDVKM come from the germline V gene. After removal of 5 bases from V and 0 bases from J, the junction contained 7 bases not matched to a gene. The CDR3 DNA sequence: TGTGCCAGCAGTAGGGGGACAGGGTGGACTAACTATGGCTACACCTTC. Amino acids: CASSRGTGWTNYGYTF.

The rearrangement links TRBV6-2 or TRBV6-3 to TRBJ1-5; the D is unclear. V gave up 0 bases and J gave up 0 bases, with 9 bases separating them. CDR1 MNHEY and CDR2 SVGEGT come from the germline V gene. This CDR3 spans 16 amino acids. CDR3 sequence (DNA): TGTGCCAGCAGTTACTCGGGGTCCTTTAGCAATCAGCCCCAGCATTTT. Amino acid sequence: CASSYSGSFSNQPQHF.

The J gene is TRBJ1-1, the V gene TRBV28, with D hard to call. In germline, CDR1 is MDHEN, CDR2 SYDVKM. The CDR3 is 11 residues long. The V end lost 8 bases, the J end lost 2 bases, and 6 bases lay between the germline ends. CDR3 nucleotides: TGTGCCAGCGGACCAAACACTGAAGCTTTCTTT. Translating it yields CASGPNTEAFF. Full variable domain (outside the CDR3, taken from reference TRBV28 and TRBJ1-1): DVKVTQSSRYLVKRTGEKVFLECVQDMDHENMFWYRQDPGLGLRLIYFSYDVKMKEKGDIPEGYSVSREKKERFSLILESASTNQTSMYLCASGPNTEAFFGQGTRLTVV.